A single sample gave rise to the 32 T cell receptor beta chains below, sequenced in a study of CD8 T cells in Susac syndrome. Reverse transcription used about 0.5 to 1 ug RNA and random hexamers. TCRdb itself ran the immunoSEQ multiplex PCR reads through MiXCR, one entry per CDR3 protein. The table has some 220,000 distinct CDR3 sequences, around 95% seen once. Material: CD4+ T cells from PBMCs. The receptors here all came from a human donor with multiple sclerosis.

V usage is TRBV3-1 and J usage is TRBJ2-7; TRBD1 aligns across 9 bases. V trimming: 6 bases; J trimming: 6 bases; junction bases outside the gene matches: 9. The CDR3 has 14 residues. Per germline, CDR1 LGHDT and CDR2 YNNKEL (reference sequence). As DNA, the CDR3 is TGTGCCAGCAGTGTGGGACAGGGAGGTCTCGAGCAGTACTTC. This sequence encodes CASSVGQGGLEQYF.

V usage is TRBV24-1 and J usage is TRBJ2-3, with 8 bases lining up with TRBD2. The CDR3 extends over 15 amino acids. Per the germline V gene, CDR1 is KGHDR and CDR2 is SFDVKD. V was clipped by 6 bases and J by 6 bases; unmatched bases: 10. The CDR3 nucleotides are TGTGCCACCAGTCCTGGCGGGGGGAAATTGGATACGCAGTATTTT. This gives the protein CATSPGGGKLDTQYF.

This clonotype was picked up one time. The V gene is TRBV7-9, the J gene TRBJ2-3; TRBD2 aligns across 9 bases. Germline V gene sequence: CDR1 SEHNR, CDR2 FQNEAQ (reference sequence). The trim removed 3 bases at V and 0 bases at J, leaving 10 bases unmatched. This CDR3 spans 18 amino acids. The CDR3 is CASSFVPSSGSSTDTQYF. CDR3 in DNA: TGTGCCAGCAGCTTTGTTCCTAGTAGCGGGAGTAGCACAGATACGCAGTATTTT.

This rearrangement joins TRBV10-3 to TRBJ1-1; D perhaps matches TRBD1 (5 bases). V dropped 11 bases and J dropped 4 bases, with 17 bases sitting between them. Per the germline V gene, CDR1 is ENHRY and CDR2 is SYGVKD. The CDR3 sequence is 13 residues long. For the CDR3, the DNA is TGTGCCGCGTGCAGACGGGGCAGCACTGAAGCTTTCTTT. Encoded protein: CAACRRGSTEAFF.

This chain uses TRBV20-1 with TRBJ2-5; the D gene is possibly TRBD2 (6 bases). This CDR3 region has 16 residues. Germline CDR1 is DFQATT and CDR2 is SNEGSKA (reference sequence). Trimming cost V 0 bases and J 2 bases, with 16 bases left between them. CDR3 coding DNA: TGCAGTGCTAGAGATCCAGCGGTAGCGGTACAAGAGACCCAGTACTTC. Its translation: CSARDPAVAVQETQYF.

This clonotype has only one observation. This chain connects TRBV25-1 to TRBJ1-2; a weak D match, TRBD1 (5 bases). Trimming stripped 7 bases from V and 5 bases from J, with 14 bases between. Germline-derived CDR1 and CDR2 are MGHDK and SYGVNS. This CDR3 contains 13 residues. CDR3 sequence: CASTPGREYGYTF. Here the CDR3 DNA reads TGTGCCAGCACGCCGGGGCGGGAGTATGGCTACACCTTC.

The chain joins TRBV2 to TRBJ2-1; D perhaps matches TRBD1 (6 bases). V dropped 6 bases and J dropped 2 bases, with 11 bases sitting between them. CDR1 and CDR2 (germline): SNHLY, FYNNEI. CDR3 size: 14 residues. The CDR3 sequence is CASRDSSPYNEQFF. The CDR3 bases are TGTGCCAGCAGGGACAGTTCGCCCTACAATGAGCAGTTCTTC.

V gene TRBV3-1 combines with J gene TRBJ1-1; no firm D call. Germline lookup yields CDR1 LGHDT and CDR2 YNNKEL (reference sequence). This CDR3 is built from 14 residues. Trimming took 3 bases from V and 0 from J, leaving 8 bases between them. The DNA of the CDR3 is TGTGCCAGCAGCCACGGAGCCATGAACACTGAAGCTTTCTTT. It is translated as CASSHGAMNTEAFF.

The chain is built from TRBV6-1 and TRBJ1-5; D gene unclear. This CDR3 spans 14 amino acids. Germline CDR1 reads MNHNS; CDR2 reads SASEGT. Trimming removed 5 bases at V and 0 bases at J, with 8 bases between. CDR3 residues: CASSNGNSNQPQHF. In nucleotides, the CDR3 is TGTGCCAGCAGTAATGGAAATAGCAATCAGCCCCAGCATTTT.

This chain joins TRBV13 and TRBJ2-5; 14 bases line up with TRBD2. The germline V gene encodes CDR1 PRHDT and CDR2 FYEKMQ (reference sequence). Unmatched junction bases numbered 2, after V lost 3 bases and J lost 2 bases. There are 16 residues in the CDR3. The CDR3 DNA reads as TGTGCCAGCAGCTTGGGACTAGCGGGGGATCAAGAGACCCAGTACTTC. It specifies CASSLGLAGDQETQYF.

This clonotype is a singleton in its sample. J is TRBJ2-7 and V is TRBV2; 9 bases are a match to TRBD1. This CDR3 is built from 14 residues. Trimming cost V 6 bases and J 3 bases; bases outside gene matches: 6. CDR1 is SNHLY and CDR2 is FYNNEI in the germline V gene. In DNA form, the CDR3 reads TGTGCCAGCAGGATGACAGGGGGTCACTACGAGCAGTACTTC. Residues: CASRMTGGHYEQYF.

The chain is built from TRBV4-1 and TRBJ2-3; 8 bases agree with TRBD2. Germline V lookup: CDR1 MGHRA, CDR2 YSYEKL. The junction had 14 bases not matched to a gene; V was cut back by 5 bases and J by 4 bases. The CDR3 totals 17 residues. This CDR3 reads CASSLPGGTGGPDTQYF. CDR3 nucleotides: TGCGCCAGCAGCTTACCGGGGGGAACGGGAGGGCCAGATACGCAGTATTTT.

V is TRBV5-1 and J is TRBJ2-1; D ambiguous. The germline gives CDR1 SGHRS, CDR2 YFSETQ. The CDR3 is 15 residues long. V lost 5 bases to trimming and J lost 7 bases, with 19 bases between them. This CDR3 reads CASSPDGKMGNEQFF. The CDR3 DNA follows: TGCGCCAGCAGTCCGGACGGAAAAATGGGGAATGAGCAGTTCTTC.

The chain carries TRBV27 and TRBJ2-1; 12 bases fit TRBD2. Germline CDR1 is MNHEY and CDR2 is SMNVEV (reference sequence). The CDR3 covers 15 residues. Losses at the gene ends were 5 bases for V and 8 bases for J; bases not matched to a gene: 7. CDR3 sequence (DNA): TGTGCCAGCAGTCTTGGACTAGCGGGGACCGATGAGCAGTTCTTC. It encodes CASSLGLAGTDEQFF.

This chain links TRBV28 with TRBJ2-7, with D hard to call. Germline V gene sequence: CDR1 MDHEN, CDR2 SYDVKM. Trimming took off 7 bases at V and 4 bases at J, with 11 bases between the two ends. This CDR3 is built from 12 residues. This chain's CDR3 is CASTTDPYEQYF. The CDR3 DNA is TGTGCCAGCACCACTGATCCTTACGAGCAGTACTTC. Together with reference TRBV28 and TRBJ2-7, the CDR3 gives the full variable domain: DVKVTQSSRYLVKRTGEKVFLECVQDMDHENMFWYRQDPGLGLRLIYFSYDVKMKEKGDIPEGYSVSREKKERFSLILESASTNQTSMYLCASTTDPYEQYFGPGTRLTVT.

The chain has TRBV15 and TRBJ1-5, with D unclear. The CDR3 sequence is 14 residues long. With 1 base removed from V and 7 bases from J, the gap between germline ends came to 11 bases. Germline V CDR1 and CDR2: LNHNV, YYDKDF (reference sequence). The CDR3 sequence: CATSRVQVGQPQHF. CDR3 in DNA: TGTGCCACCAGCAGAGTCCAGGTGGGCCAGCCCCAGCATTTT.

This clonotype has just one count. This sequence joins TRBV3-1 and TRBJ2-1, with D possibly called TRBD1 or TRBD2 (7 bases each). This CDR3 has 16 residues. Trimming pared 4 bases from V and 2 bases from J, leaving 15 bases between. Germline-derived CDR1 and CDR2 are LGHDT and YNNKEL (reference sequence). The CDR3 is CASSPSGGATYNEQFF. CDR3 DNA: TGTGCCAGCAGCCCTTCAGGGGGGGCAACCTACAATGAGCAGTTCTTC.

The chain links TRBV12-3 or TRBV12-4 to TRBJ2-1; TRBD2 matches 11 bases. CDR3 length equals 15 residues. After removal of 6 bases from V and 12 bases from J, the junction contained 13 bases not matched to a gene. This CDR3 is CASRPLAGGALRQFF. CDR3 DNA sequence: TGTGCCAGCAGACCGCTAGCGGGGGGTGCCCTCCGGCAGTTCTTC.

This clonotype was detected once. The chain has TRBV20-1 and TRBJ2-7; 11 bases fit TRBD1. The CDR3 is 12 residues long. Per the germline V gene, CDR1 is DFQATT and CDR2 is SNEGSKA (reference sequence). Trimming took 7 bases from V and 7 from J; bases not matched to a gene: 6. The DNA of the CDR3 is TGCAGTGTAGGACAGGGGGCAGGGGAGCAGTACTTC. Translated, it gives CSVGQGAGEQYF.

The chain uses TRBV20-1 and TRBJ2-1; D perhaps matches TRBD2 (6 bases). Trimming shortened V by 2 bases and J by 0 bases, and 14 bases separated the two germline ends. CDR3 length equals 16 residues. CDR1 and CDR2 (germline): DFQATT, SNEGSKA (reference sequence). CDR3 residues: CSARFGGASSYNEQFF. CDR3 nucleotide sequence: TGCAGTGCTAGATTTGGCGGGGCGAGCTCCTACAATGAGCAGTTCTTC.

V usage is TRBV9 and J usage is TRBJ2-7; D is unclear. V dropped 3 bases and J dropped 7 bases, with 11 bases sitting between them. Germline V CDR1 and CDR2: SGDLS, YYNGEE. The CDR3 is 12 residues long. CDR3 in DNA: TGTGCCAGCAGCGGCTCACGAGGTGAGCAGTACTTC. It specifies CASSGSRGEQYF.

The genes are TRBV12-3 or TRBV12-4 and TRBJ2-3; D is ambiguous. CDR3 length: 14 amino acids. The V end was cut by 6 bases, the J end by 5 bases, with 15 bases between. Here the CDR3 DNA reads TGTGCCAGCAGGACCAACGAACTAAGAGATACGCAGTATTTT. Its protein is CASRTNELRDTQYF.

The chain combines TRBV11-2 with TRBJ2-1; a possible D gene is TRBD1 (6 bases). V was trimmed by 1 base and J by 4 bases, leaving 8 bases between them. This CDR3 spans 14 amino acids. Per germline, CDR1 SGHAT and CDR2 FQNNGV. The CDR3 nucleotides read TGTGCCAGCAGCTTAGTAGGGGGATACAATGAGCAGTTCTTC. It is translated as CASSLVGGYNEQFF.

The chain joins TRBV18 to TRBJ2-1; possibly TRBD1 or TRBD2 for D (6 bases each). CDR3 length: 15 amino acids. Germline-derived CDR1 and CDR2 are KGHSH and LQKENI. Deletions cut 3 bases from V and 3 bases from J, with 12 bases between. The CDR3 here is CASSPKGGRYNEQFF. In nucleotides, the CDR3 is TGTGCCAGCTCACCCAAGGGGGGCCGCTACAATGAGCAGTTCTTC.

The table lists this clonotype with a count of one. The chain carries TRBV7-9 and TRBJ2-1; tentatively, D is TRBD2 (5 bases). V dropped 3 bases and J dropped 10 bases, with 10 bases sitting between them. From germline, CDR1 is SEHNR and CDR2 FQNEAQ (reference sequence). The CDR3 has 12 amino acids. Here the CDR3 DNA reads TGTGCCAGCAGCTTTGCTAGCACGGAGCAGTTCTTC. Translated: CASSFASTEQFF.

The chain recombines TRBV20-1 with TRBJ2-5, with D maybe TRBD1 (6 bases). The germline gives CDR1 DFQATT, CDR2 SNEGSKA (reference sequence). Trimming pared 3 bases from V and 1 base from J, leaving 12 bases between. This CDR3 has 14 residues. In DNA form, the CDR3 reads TGCAGTGCTAGCGGGCAGGGGTTCCAAGAGACCCAGTACTTC. Its translation: CSASGQGFQETQYF.

This chain connects TRBV10-3 to TRBJ1-1; D unclear. The CDR3 contains 13 residues. Germline V gene lookup returns CDR1 ENHRY and CDR2 SYGVKD. The ends were cut back, 4 bases at V and 1 base at J, with 7 bases in the middle. The CDR3 region is CAISANQNTEAFF. DNA for the CDR3: TGTGCCATCAGTGCTAACCAGAACACTGAAGCTTTCTTT.

The CDR3 region is CASSQQTLAETQYF. The CDR3, as DNA: TGTGCCAGCAGCCAACAAACGCTAGCAGAGACCCAGTACTTC. V is TRBV3-1 and J is TRBJ2-5, with D possibly matching TRBD2 (5 bases). From germline, CDR1 is LGHDT and CDR2 YNNKEL (reference sequence). The V gene lost 2 bases and the J gene lost 4 bases, with 11 bases spanning the gap. The CDR3 runs to 14 residues.

In this sample, this clonotype turned up a few times. This sequence joins TRBV29-1 and TRBJ2-7, with unresolved D. In germline, CDR1 is SQVTM, CDR2 ANQGSEA. The CDR3 loop spans 11 amino acids. Trimming took off 4 bases at V and 3 bases at J, with 7 bases between the two ends. CDR3 sequence: CSVALNYEQYF. The CDR3 region has the DNA TGCAGCGTTGCTCTTAACTACGAGCAGTACTTC.

The chain links TRBV20-1 to TRBJ2-1, with D perhaps TRBD1 or TRBD2 (5 bases each). Germline V CDR1 and CDR2: DFQATT, SNEGSKA (reference sequence). Trimming took off 3 bases at V and 3 bases at J, with 9 bases between the two ends. This CDR3 has 13 residues. The CDR3 coding sequence is TGCAGTGCTAGCGGGGCCGACTACAATGAGCAGTTCTTC. It encodes CSASGADYNEQFF.

The CDR3 nucleotides are TGCAGCGCTATGACAGGGCCGAACACTGAAGCTTTCTTT. Translation gives CSAMTGPNTEAFF. The rearrangement joins TRBV29-1 to TRBJ1-1; 7 positions match TRBD1. After removal of 7 bases from V and 1 base from J, the junction contained 6 bases not matched to a gene. The CDR3 sequence is 13 residues long. From germline, CDR1 is SQVTM and CDR2 ANQGSEA.

This chain's CDR3 is CASSGGGRPTNEQFF. The CDR3, as DNA: TGTGCCAGCAGCGGGGGTGGTAGGCCCACGAATGAGCAGTTCTTC. The chain joins TRBV9 to TRBJ2-1; D unresolved. V lost 3 bases and J 7 bases, leaving 17 bases between the germline ends. The V gene's germline CDR1 is SGDLS and CDR2 YYNGEE. This CDR3 region has 15 residues.